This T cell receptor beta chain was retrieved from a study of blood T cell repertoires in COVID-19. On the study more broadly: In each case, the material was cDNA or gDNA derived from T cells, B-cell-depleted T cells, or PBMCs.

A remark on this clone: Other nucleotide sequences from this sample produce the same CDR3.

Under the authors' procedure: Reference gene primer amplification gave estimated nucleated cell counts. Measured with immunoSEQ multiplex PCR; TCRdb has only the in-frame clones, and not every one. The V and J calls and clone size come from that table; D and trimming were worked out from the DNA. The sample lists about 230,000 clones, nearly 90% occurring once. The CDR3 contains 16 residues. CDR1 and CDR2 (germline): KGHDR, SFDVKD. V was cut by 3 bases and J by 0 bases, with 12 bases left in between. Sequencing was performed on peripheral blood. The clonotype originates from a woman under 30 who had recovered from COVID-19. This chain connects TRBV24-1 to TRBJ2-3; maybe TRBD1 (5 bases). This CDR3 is CATSDLGQGSTDTQYF. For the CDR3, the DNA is TGTGCCACCAGTGATCTAGGGCAGGGAAGCACAGATACGCAGTATTTT.